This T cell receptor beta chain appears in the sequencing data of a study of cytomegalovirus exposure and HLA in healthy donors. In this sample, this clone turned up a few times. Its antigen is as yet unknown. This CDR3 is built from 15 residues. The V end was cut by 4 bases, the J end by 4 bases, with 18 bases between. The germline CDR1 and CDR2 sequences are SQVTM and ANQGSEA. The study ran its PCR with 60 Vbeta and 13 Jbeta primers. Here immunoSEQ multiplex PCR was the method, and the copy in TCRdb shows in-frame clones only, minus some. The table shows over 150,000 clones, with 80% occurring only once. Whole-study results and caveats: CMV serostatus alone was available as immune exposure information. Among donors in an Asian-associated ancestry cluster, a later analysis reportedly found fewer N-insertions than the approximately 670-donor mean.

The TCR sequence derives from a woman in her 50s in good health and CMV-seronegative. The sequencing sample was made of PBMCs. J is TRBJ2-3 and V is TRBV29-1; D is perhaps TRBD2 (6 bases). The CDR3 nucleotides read TGCAGCGTTGTTGGGTTAGTAGCGGATGCAGATACGCAGTATTTT. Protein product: CSVVGLVADADTQYF.